The source of this T cell receptor beta chain is a study of OX40 agonist ivuxolimab in advanced cancers. Study-level results: Clones of CD4+ and CD8+ blood T cells grew by week 6 at doses of 0.1 to 3.0 mg/kg.

The V gene end was trimmed by 5 bases and the J gene end by 5 bases; junction bases not matched to a gene: 8. CDR1 is SEHNR and CDR2 is FQNEAQ in the germline V gene (reference sequence). The length of the CDR3 is 14 residues. In the case of this clone: Its target is unknown.

Here immunoSEQ multiplex PCR was the method, and the copy in TCRdb shows in-frame clones only, minus some. Among 55,000 to 70,000 clones listed, approximately 90% were seen once. The sequences come from CD4+ or CD8+ T cells sorted from blood, collected in a trial of the OX40 agonist ivuxolimab. This clonotype originated in an adult with an advanced solid tumor such as melanoma, head and neck, liver or kidney cancer. This chain links TRBV7-9 with TRBJ2-5; 7 nucleotides agree with TRBD1. CDR3 nucleotides: TGTGCCAGCAGCCAGGGACAGTCCATCGAGACCCAGTACTTC. Protein: CASSQGQSIETQYF. Filled out from reference TRBV7-9 and TRBJ2-5, the complete variable domain reads DTGVSQNPRHKITKRGQNVTFRCDPISEHNRLYWYRQTLGQGPEFLTYFQNEAQLEKSRLLSDRFSAERPKGSFSTLEIQRTEQGDSAMYLCASSQGQSIETQYFGPGTRLLVL.